The 25 T cell receptor beta chains reported below all come from one sample, sequenced in a study of blood T cell repertoires in COVID-19 (dated by TCRdb to 2018 to 2020). Receptors were amplified or captured by the immunoSEQ multiplex PCR assay. TCRdb limited this immuneACCESS table to in-frame rearrangements with V and J called. A share of clones is missing; checked studies link under half to unresolved V genes, and the rest is unexplained. The sample table holds roughly 180,000 clones, of which roughly 77% were seen once. Together, the top ten hold 12% of the sample. The specimen was peripheral blood. The receptors stem from a woman aged 80 or over with COVID-19, enrolled during active disease.

The V gene is TRBV2, the J gene TRBJ1-6; D may be TRBD1 (6 bases). Trimming took 6 bases from V and 7 from J, leaving 10 bases between them. Looked up from germline, CDR1 is SNHLY and CDR2 is FYNNEI. The CDR3 runs 13 residues. DNA of the CDR3: TGTGCCAGCAGGGGGACAAAAAATTCACCCCTCCACTTT. Protein sequence: CASRGTKNSPLHF.

The J gene is TRBJ2-5, the V gene TRBV2; tentative D call: TRBD1 (5 bases). CDR1 is SNHLY and CDR2 is FYNNEI in the germline V gene. The CDR3 is 13 amino acids. V was cut by 5 bases and J by 4 bases, with 11 bases left in between. The CDR3 nucleotides read TGTGCCAGCAGTCTCCAGGGTATAGAGACCCAGTACTTC. It specifies CASSLQGIETQYF.

This sequence joins TRBV21-1 and TRBJ1-5; TRBD1, the table's D call, lacks a check against the DNA. TRBV21-1 is flagged as a pseudogene. The CDR3 runs to 19 residues. CDR3 in amino acids: CASSKVQGPSLRSNQPQHF. CDR3 nucleotide sequence: TGTGCCAGCAGCAAAGTTCAGGGGCCGAGCCTCAGGAGCAATCAGCCCCAGCATTTT.

V gene TRBV3-1 (or the pseudogene TRBV3-2) combines with J gene TRBJ1-6; 9 bases are shared with TRBD1. The CDR3 is 15 residues long. CDR1 is LGHDT and CDR2 is YNNKEL in the germline V gene (reference sequence). Trimming cost V 4 bases and J 7 bases; bases outside gene matches: 5. DNA of the CDR3: TGTGCCAGCAGCCGAGGACAGGGGTCCAATTCACCCCTCCACTTT. It is translated as CASSRGQGSNSPLHF.

DNA for the CDR3: TGTGCCAGCAGCCAATGGGGGCAGGAGAACACTGAAGCTTTCTTT. It codes for CASSQWGQENTEAFF. The chain links TRBV4-2 to TRBJ1-1, with a weak D call TRBD1 (6 bases). Germline loops: CDR1 LGHNA, CDR2 YNFKEQ. V lost 2 bases and J lost 1, with 11 bases in between. CDR3 length: 15 residues.

About this clone: One junction end does not reproduce the germline sequence, and a read error may be involved. V and J are TRBV7-7 and TRBJ2-5; D might be TRBD1 (6 bases). From germline, CDR1 is SSHAT and CDR2 FNYEAQ (reference sequence). The CDR3 consists of 13 residues. The CDR3 DNA is TGTGCTAGCAGCCCAGGGGTATCGGAGACCCAGTACTTC. This encodes CASSPGVSETQYF.

The genes are TRBV7-2 and TRBJ1-4, with D perhaps matching TRBD1 (5 bases). Trimming took off 4 bases at V and 8 bases at J, with 14 bases between the two ends. This CDR3 is 14 amino acids long. In germline, CDR1 is SGHTA, CDR2 FQGNSA. CDR3 sequence: CASSWGPTGEKLFF. DNA of the CDR3: TGTGCCAGCAGCTGGGGCCCAACGGGCGAAAAACTGTTTTTT. The variable domain in full, completed from reference TRBV7-2 and TRBJ1-4, reads GAGVSQSPSNKVTEKGKDVELRCDPISGHTALYWYRQSLGQGLEFLIYFQGNSAPDKSGLPSDRFSAERTGGSVSTLTIQRTQQEDSAVYLCASSWGPTGEKLFFGSGTQLSVL.

The chain links TRBV27 to TRBJ2-1, with TRBD1 matching 7 bases. V was clipped by 2 bases and J by 8 bases; unmatched bases: 3. This CDR3 is 13 amino acids long. The germline V gene encodes CDR1 MNHEY and CDR2 SMNVEV (reference sequence). CDR3 sequence: CASSLDRVHEQFF. CDR3 bases: TGTGCCAGCAGTTTAGACAGGGTGCATGAGCAGTTCTTC.

This chain links TRBV6-5 with TRBJ1-6, with D possibly matching TRBD1 (6 bases). CDR3 length equals 14 residues. Trimming removed 7 bases from V and 7 bases from J, with 14 bases in between. The germline V gene encodes CDR1 MNHEY and CDR2 SVGAGI. This CDR3 is CASTPGQGNSPLHF. The CDR3 DNA sequence: TGTGCCAGCACCCCCGGGCAGGGGAATTCACCCCTCCACTTT.

The CDR3 protein is CASRLMGGGTYEQYF. The DNA for the CDR3 is TGTGCCAGCAGACTTATGGGAGGGGGAACCTACGAGCAGTACTTC. The chain uses TRBV6-1 and TRBJ2-7, with TRBD2 as a possible D gene (7 bases). V was trimmed by 6 bases and J by 2 bases, leaving 17 bases between them. The CDR3 totals 15 residues. Germline V gives CDR1 MNHNS, CDR2 SASEGT.

The chain combines TRBV7-2 with TRBJ2-2; no clear D. The CDR3 contains 16 residues. V lost 1 base and J lost 7, with 16 bases in between. The germline V gene encodes CDR1 SGHTA and CDR2 FQGNSA. CDR3 in DNA: TGTGCCAGCAGCTTAGTGGTCCTGGCTGGTGGCGGGGAGCTGTTTTTT. This translates into CASSLVVLAGGGELFF.

The rearrangement links TRBV5-4 to TRBJ1-6; D is unresolved. V was trimmed by 4 bases and J by 6 bases, leaving 14 bases between them. The V gene's germline CDR1 is SGHNT and CDR2 YYREEE (reference sequence). The CDR3 contains 15 residues. CDR3 bases: TGTGCCAGCAGCAGGTGGCGGGGAACTAATTCACCCCTCCACTTT. Translated: CASSRWRGTNSPLHF.

The chain is built from TRBV6-2 or TRBV6-3 and TRBJ1-1; the match to TRBD1 covers 7 bases. Germline CDR1 MNHEY, CDR2 SVGEGT. The ends lost 3 bases at V and 8 bases at J; junction bases unmatched: 6. There are 13 residues in the CDR3. CDR3 region: CASSYSPGQEAFF. The CDR3 nucleotides are TGTGCCAGCAGTTATAGCCCGGGACAGGAAGCTTTCTTT.

The gene calls are TRBV6-5 and TRBJ2-6; D call uncertain. V was pared by 6 bases and J by 1 base, with 4 bases between. The CDR3 has 13 residues. Germline CDR1 reads MNHEY; CDR2 reads SVGAGI. CDR3 loop: CASRESGANVLTF. In nucleotides, the CDR3 is TGTGCCAGCAGGGAGTCTGGGGCCAACGTCCTGACTTTC.

A few counts support this clone. The gene calls are TRBV19 and TRBJ2-7; weak D call: TRBD1 (6 bases). Germline lookup yields CDR1 LNHDA and CDR2 SQIVND (reference sequence). V was shortened by 3 bases and J by 4 bases, with 10 bases between the two germline ends. This CDR3 comprises 13 residues. CDR3: CASSIYRAYEQYF. CDR3 nucleotide sequence: TGTGCCAGTAGTATCTACAGGGCATACGAGCAGTACTTC.

This chain connects TRBV11-3 to TRBJ2-1; D unclear. V was pared by 3 bases and J by 0 bases, with 9 bases between. The CDR3 has 15 amino acids. Germline CDR1 reads SGHNT; CDR2 reads YENEEA. The CDR3 reads CASSFGSSSYNEQFF. The DNA for the CDR3 is TGTGCCAGCAGCTTCGGTAGTTCCTCCTACAATGAGCAGTTCTTC.

The chain is built from TRBV7-8 and TRBJ2-2; 13 bases fit TRBD2. The length of the CDR3 is 16 residues. J lost 4 bases, V lost 5 bases, and 4 bases had no gene match. The germline CDR1 and CDR2 sequences are SGHVS and FQNEAQ. The CDR3 sequence: CASSKGLAGVTGELFF. CDR3 sequence (DNA): TGTGCCAGCAGCAAAGGACTAGCGGGGGTCACCGGGGAGCTGTTTTTT.

The CDR3, as DNA: TGTGCCAGCAGCTCCGGGACTACAAGGGATGAGCAGTTCTTC. It yields the protein CASSSGTTRDEQFF. The rearrangement uses TRBV11-1 and TRBJ2-1, with 7 bases aligning to TRBD2. CDR3 length: 14 amino acids. V was clipped by 4 bases and J by 8 bases; unmatched bases: 8. In germline, CDR1 is SGHAT, CDR2 FQDESV (reference sequence).

V is TRBV7-9 and J is TRBJ2-5, with a possible D match to TRBD2 (6 bases). Germline CDR1 and CDR2: SEHNR and FQNEAQ (reference sequence). Deletions cut 1 base from V and 0 bases from J, with 15 bases between. This CDR3 is built from 17 residues. CDR3 loop: CASSLVWGDSYQETQYF. CDR3 nucleotide sequence: TGTGCCAGCAGCTTAGTCTGGGGGGATAGTTACCAAGAGACCCAGTACTTC. Supplemented by reference TRBV7-9 and TRBJ2-5, the full variable domain reads DTGVSQNPRHKITKRGQNVTFRCDPISEHNRLYWYRQTLGQGPEFLTYFQNEAQLEKSRLLSDRFSAERPKGSFSTLEIQRTEQGDSAMYLCASSLVWGDSYQETQYFGPGTRLLVL.

The J gene is TRBJ2-3, the V gene TRBV5-1, with 8 bases aligning to TRBD1. The trim removed 7 bases at V and 2 bases at J, leaving 6 bases unmatched. The germline V gene has CDR1 SGHRS and CDR2 YFSETQ. The length of the CDR3 is 14 residues. CDR3 loop: CASRQGWATDTQYF. CDR3 bases: TGCGCCAGCCGACAGGGGTGGGCCACAGATACGCAGTATTTT.

The gene calls are TRBV2 and TRBJ1-5; D remains unclear. Germline V gives CDR1 SNHLY, CDR2 FYNNEI. The CDR3 loop spans 13 amino acids. V was shortened by 7 bases and J by 0 bases, with 7 bases between the two germline ends. CDR3 in DNA: TGTGCCAGCACCCCAAATAGCAATCAGCCCCAGCATTTT. Its translation: CASTPNSNQPQHF.

The rearrangement links TRBV7-2 to TRBJ2-3, with 10 nucleotides matching TRBD2. Trimming took 2 bases from V and 4 from J; bases not matched to a gene: 12. Germline CDR1 is SGHTA and CDR2 is FQGNSA. The CDR3 contains 18 residues. CDR3 in amino acids: CASSLTPLAGVYADTQYF. The CDR3 bases are TGTGCCAGCAGCTTAACCCCCCTAGCGGGAGTATATGCAGATACGCAGTATTTT.

The chain joins TRBV7-2 to TRBJ2-7; TRBD2 matches 9 bases. Germline CDR1 is SGHTA and CDR2 is FQGNSA. J lost 6 bases, V lost 1 base, and 4 bases had no gene match. This CDR3 region has 14 residues. The CDR3 DNA follows: TGTGCCAGCAGCTTAGTGGCGGGAGGGCGCGAGCAGTACTTC. It is translated as CASSLVAGGREQYF.

The chain combines TRBV7-2 with TRBJ2-7; the D is unclear. The V gene lost 2 bases and the J gene lost 3 bases, with 2 bases spanning the gap. The CDR3 extends over 11 amino acids. Germline CDR1 reads SGHTA; CDR2 reads FQGNSA. This CDR3 is CASSLHYEQYF. The DNA of the CDR3 is TGTGCCAGCAGCTTACACTACGAGCAGTACTTC.

This clone was recorded many times. The rearrangement links TRBV5-5 to TRBJ2-7; 7 bases are shared with TRBD1. The CDR3 length is 15 residues. From germline, CDR1 is SGHKS and CDR2 YYEKEE (reference sequence). V shed 0 bases, J shed 5 bases, and the junction held 8 bases outside the gene matches. The CDR3: CASSLEEQGRHEQYF. CDR3 nucleotides: TGTGCCAGCAGCTTGGAGGAACAGGGGAGACACGAGCAGTACTTC. Looking up the rest from reference TRBV5-5 and TRBJ2-7 gives the full variable domain: DAGVTQSPTHLIKTRGQQVTLRCSPISGHKSVSWYQQVLGQGPQFIFQYYEKEERGRGNFPDRFSARQFPNYSSELNVNALLLGDSALYLCASSLEEQGRHEQYFGPGTRLTVT.